This T cell receptor beta chain is from a study of cytomegalovirus exposure and HLA in healthy donors. Study information: The approximately 610 first-cohort repertoires shared a platform with the approximately 120 validation repertoires, as reported in a later analysis.

The V and J ends lost 5 bases and 0 bases, in that order; junction bases with no gene match: 7. This CDR3 spans 15 amino acids. In germline, CDR1 is MNHNY, CDR2 SVGAGI (reference sequence). Study conclusions and caveats: CMV antigen specificity was confirmed in vitro for a few CMV-associated chains.

Details on this clone: What it binds is not known.

Some clones are missing from TCRdb's copy, which holds only in-frame ones; the method was immunoSEQ multiplex PCR. In the table there are about 160,000 clones, roughly nine tenths of which are singletons. Sequenced sample: PBMCs. The chain employs TRBV6-6 and TRBJ2-7; 7 bases fit TRBD2. This clonotype was sampled from a woman in her 30s in good health and CMV-seronegative. The CDR3 reads CASSMLGGSSYEQYF. The CDR3 DNA reads TGTGCCAGCAGTATGCTGGGGGGGAGCTCCTACGAGCAGTACTTC.